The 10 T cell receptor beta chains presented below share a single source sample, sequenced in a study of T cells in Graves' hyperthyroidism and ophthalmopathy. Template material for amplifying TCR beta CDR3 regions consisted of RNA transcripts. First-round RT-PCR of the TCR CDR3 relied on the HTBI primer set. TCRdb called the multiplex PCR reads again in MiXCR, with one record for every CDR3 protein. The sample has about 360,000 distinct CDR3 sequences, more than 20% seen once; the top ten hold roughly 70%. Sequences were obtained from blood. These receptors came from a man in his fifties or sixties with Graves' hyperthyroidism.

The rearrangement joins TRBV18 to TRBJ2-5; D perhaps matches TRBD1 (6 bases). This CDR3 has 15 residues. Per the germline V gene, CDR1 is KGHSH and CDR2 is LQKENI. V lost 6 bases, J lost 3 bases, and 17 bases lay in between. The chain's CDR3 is CASSPGTIQEETQYF. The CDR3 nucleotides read TGTGCCAGCTCCCCAGGGACAATTCAAGAAGAGACCCAGTACTTC.

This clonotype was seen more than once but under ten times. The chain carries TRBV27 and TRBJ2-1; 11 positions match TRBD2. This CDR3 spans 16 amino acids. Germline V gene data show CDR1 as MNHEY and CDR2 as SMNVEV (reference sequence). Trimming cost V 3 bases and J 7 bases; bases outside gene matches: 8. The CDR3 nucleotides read TGTGCCAGCAGTTTTGCGGGGCTAGCGGGGGGAAATGAGCAGTTCTTC. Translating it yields CASSFAGLAGGNEQFF.

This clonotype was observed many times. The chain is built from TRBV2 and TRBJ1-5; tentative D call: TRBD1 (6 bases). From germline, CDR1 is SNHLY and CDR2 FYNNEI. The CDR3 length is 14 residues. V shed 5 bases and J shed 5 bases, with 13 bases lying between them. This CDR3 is CASSPGARDQPQHF. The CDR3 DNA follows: TGTGCCAGCAGTCCGGGGGCGCGGGATCAGCCCCAGCATTTT.

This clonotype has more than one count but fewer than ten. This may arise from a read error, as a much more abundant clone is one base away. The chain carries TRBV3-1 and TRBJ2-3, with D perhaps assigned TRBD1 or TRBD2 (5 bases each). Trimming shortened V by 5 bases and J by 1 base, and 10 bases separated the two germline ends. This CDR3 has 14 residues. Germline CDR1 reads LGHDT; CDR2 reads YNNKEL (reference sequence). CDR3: CASSWGSGTDTQYF. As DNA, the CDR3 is TGTGCCAGCAGCTGGGGGAGCGGCACAGATACGCAGTATTTT.

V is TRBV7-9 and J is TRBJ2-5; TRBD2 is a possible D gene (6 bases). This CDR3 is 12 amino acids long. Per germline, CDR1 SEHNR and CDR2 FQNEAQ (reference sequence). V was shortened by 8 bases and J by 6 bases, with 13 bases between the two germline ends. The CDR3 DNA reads TGTGCCAGCGGGCGGGGCGTGAAGACCCAGTACTTC. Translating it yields CASGRGVKTQYF.

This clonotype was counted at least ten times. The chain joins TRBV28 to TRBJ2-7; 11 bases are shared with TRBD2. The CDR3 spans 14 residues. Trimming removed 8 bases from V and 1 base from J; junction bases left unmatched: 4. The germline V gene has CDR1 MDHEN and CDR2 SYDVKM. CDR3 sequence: CASQTSGRSYEQYF. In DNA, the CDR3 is TGTGCCAGCCAAACTAGCGGGAGATCCTACGAGCAGTACTTC.

The CDR3 loop reads CASSQYGTDPETQYF. The CDR3 coding sequence is TGTGCCAGCAGCCAATATGGGACGGACCCGGAGACCCAGTACTTC. This chain joins TRBV3-1 and TRBJ2-5, with D perhaps TRBD1 or TRBD2 (5 bases each). V was shortened by 2 bases and J by 5 bases, with 15 bases between the two germline ends. Germline CDR1 is LGHDT and CDR2 is YNNKEL (reference sequence). The CDR3 runs to 15 residues.

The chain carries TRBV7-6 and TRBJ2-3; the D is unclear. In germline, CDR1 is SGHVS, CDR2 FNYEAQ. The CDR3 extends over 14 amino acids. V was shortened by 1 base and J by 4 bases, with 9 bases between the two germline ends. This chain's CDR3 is CASSLDPRADTQYF. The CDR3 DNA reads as TGTGCCAGCAGCTTAGATCCCCGGGCAGATACGCAGTATTTT.

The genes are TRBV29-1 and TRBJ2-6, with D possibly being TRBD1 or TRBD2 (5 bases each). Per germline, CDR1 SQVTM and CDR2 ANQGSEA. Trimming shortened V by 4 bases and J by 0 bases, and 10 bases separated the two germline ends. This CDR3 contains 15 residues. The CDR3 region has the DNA TGCAGCGTTGGGGACCCTAACTCTGGGGCCAACGTCCTGACTTTC. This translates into CSVGDPNSGANVLTF.

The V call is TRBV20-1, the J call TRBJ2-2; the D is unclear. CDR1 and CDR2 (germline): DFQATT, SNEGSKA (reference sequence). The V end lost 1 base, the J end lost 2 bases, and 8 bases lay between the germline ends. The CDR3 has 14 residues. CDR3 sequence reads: CSARGTLNTGELFF. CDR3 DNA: TGCAGTGCTAGAGGGACGCTAAACACCGGGGAGCTGTTTTTT.